Included here is one TCR beta chain sequence, with context. Its antigen is unidentified. This sample stems from a study of OX40 agonist ivuxolimab in advanced cancers. Study details: Dose-escalation patients were diagnosed with hepatocellular carcinoma, melanoma, renal cell cancer or head and neck cancer.

Clones were read by immunoSEQ multiplex PCR, and TCRdb kept only the in-frame ones, dropping some. The sample records 25,000 to 30,000 clones, about nine tenths being singletons. This CDR3 is built from 12 residues. V gave up 7 bases and J gave up 6 bases, with 13 bases separating them. The germline V gene has CDR1 SEHNR and CDR2 FQNEAQ (reference sequence). Study conclusions and caveats: No antigen was identified for the clonally expanded peripheral T cells. Both CD4+ and CD8+ T cell populations in blood had undergone clonal expansion by week 6 at 0.1 to 3.0 mg/kg.

The sequence was obtained from an adult with an advanced solid tumor such as melanoma, head and neck, liver or kidney cancer. Sequences were derived from CD4+ or CD8+ T cells sorted from blood, sampled in a trial of the OX40 agonist ivuxolimab. The chain is built from TRBV7-9 and TRBJ2-7, with TRBD2 as a possible D gene (5 bases). The CDR3 protein is CASTLSAGEQYF. DNA of the CDR3: TGTGCCAGCACCCTCTCGGCGGGCGAGCAGTACTTC. The full variable domain, rest sourced from reference TRBV7-9 and TRBJ2-7, is DTGVSQNPRHKITKRGQNVTFRCDPISEHNRLYWYRQTLGQGPEFLTYFQNEAQLEKSRLLSDRFSAERPKGSFSTLEIQRTEQGDSAMYLCASTLSAGEQYFGPGTRLTVT.